The 27 T cell receptor beta chains in this list originate from one sample, sequenced in a study of cytomegalovirus exposure and HLA in healthy donors listed by TCRdb under 2017. The method behind the library was the immunoSEQ multiplex PCR assay. TCRdb mirrors the immuneACCESS table, restricted to in-frame sequences. Some clones are absent from its copies; in checked studies, under half trace to an unresolved V gene, and the reason for the others is unknown. The sample records about 140,000 clones, 88% of which are singletons. Approximately 8% of the sample lies in the top ten. The sequencing input was PBMCs. The receptors come from a woman between 18 and 29 years old in good health and CMV-seropositive.

CDR3: CASSWGQSNEKLFF. In nucleotides, the CDR3 is TGTGCCAGCAGCTGGGGACAGTCTAATGAAAAACTGTTTTTT. The J gene is TRBJ1-4, the V gene TRBV5-5; 7 nucleotides align to TRBD1. With 3 bases clipped from V and 3 bases from J, the junction kept 2 bases outside the gene matches. Per germline, CDR1 SGHKS and CDR2 YYEKEE (reference sequence). This CDR3 has 14 amino acids. The full variable domain, rest sourced from reference TRBV5-5 and TRBJ1-4, is DAGVTQSPTHLIKTRGQQVTLRCSPISGHKSVSWYQQVLGQGPQFIFQYYEKEERGRGNFPDRFSARQFPNYSSELNVNALLLGDSALYLCASSWGQSNEKLFFGSGTQLSVL.

The chain combines TRBV6-1 with TRBJ2-1; 8 bases agree with TRBD2. The CDR3 has 15 residues. The trim removed 8 bases at V and 1 base at J, leaving 7 bases unmatched. Germline V gene sequence: CDR1 MNHNS, CDR2 SASEGT. Here the CDR3 reads CASLGTRRSYNEQFF. CDR3 sequence (DNA): TGTGCCAGCCTAGGGACTAGACGATCCTACAATGAGCAGTTCTTC.

The rearrangement uses TRBV28 and TRBJ2-7; D gene unclear. Germline CDR1 reads MDHEN; CDR2 reads SYDVKM. Trimming cost V 4 bases and J 0 bases, with 4 bases left between them. This CDR3 comprises 12 residues. CDR3 amino acids: CASSSSSYEQYF. The CDR3 DNA reads TGTGCCAGCAGTTCGAGCTCCTACGAGCAGTACTTC.

The rearrangement joins TRBV11-2 to TRBJ2-2; D perhaps matches TRBD1 (5 bases). V shed 7 bases and J shed 5 bases, with 17 bases lying between them. The length of the CDR3 is 15 residues. Looked up from germline, CDR1 is SGHAT and CDR2 is FQNNGV. In nucleotides, the CDR3 is TGTGCCAGCACCGAAAGGACAAAGCCAACCGGGGAGCTGTTTTTT. This gives the protein CASTERTKPTGELFF.

The chain has TRBV5-1 and TRBJ1-2; 7 positions match TRBD1. The germline gives CDR1 SGHRS, CDR2 YFSETQ. The CDR3 length is 13 residues. The junction had 8 bases not matched to a gene; V was cut back by 4 bases and J by 8 bases. DNA of the CDR3: TGCGCCAGCAGCGTAGACAGGGCCTACGGCTACACCTTC. Its protein product is CASSVDRAYGYTF.

This chain uses TRBV30 with TRBJ1-1; 12 bases fit TRBD1. V trimming: 3 bases; J trimming: 6 bases; junction bases outside the gene matches: 8. Germline V lookup: CDR1 GTSNPN, CDR2 SVGIG (reference sequence). The CDR3 spans 15 residues. CDR3 sequence: CAWSLGTGGGSEAFF. The CDR3 DNA reads TGTGCCTGGAGCCTAGGGACAGGGGGCGGCTCTGAAGCTTTCTTT. Variable domain in full (rest from reference TRBV30 and TRBJ1-1): SQTIHQWPATLVQPVGSPLSLECTVEGTSNPNLYWYRQAAGRGLQLLFYSVGIGQISSEVPQNLSASRPQDRQFILSSKKLLLSDSGFYLCAWSLGTGGGSEAFFGQGTRLTVV.

This chain joins TRBV7-6 and TRBJ1-1; D perhaps matches TRBD1 (6 bases). V shed 1 base and J shed 0 bases, with 15 bases lying between them. The CDR3 loop spans 17 amino acids. Germline CDR1 reads SGHVS; CDR2 reads FNYEAQ. CDR3 loop: CASSLGPLGAMNTEAFF. The CDR3 DNA reads TGTGCCAGCAGCTTAGGCCCTCTGGGGGCCATGAACACTGAAGCTTTCTTT.

The CDR3 here is CASSLPDPSGNTIYF. In nucleotides, the CDR3 is TGCGCCAGCAGCTTGCCAGATCCCTCTGGAAACACCATATATTTT. The chain couples TRBV5-1 to TRBJ1-3; D gene ambiguous. This CDR3 region has 15 residues. Trimming shortened V by 1 base and J by 0 bases, and 8 bases separated the two germline ends. Germline lookup yields CDR1 SGHRS and CDR2 YFSETQ.

As DNA, the CDR3 is TGTGCCAGCAGGGCCAGGACAGGCTACGAGCAGTACTTC. Amino acid sequence: CASRARTGYEQYF. The chain combines TRBV6-5 with TRBJ2-7; 7 nucleotides agree with TRBD1. The CDR3 sequence is 13 residues long. With 6 bases clipped from V and 3 bases from J, the junction kept 5 bases outside the gene matches. CDR1 MNHEY and CDR2 SVGAGI come from the germline V gene.

This chain joins TRBV7-9 and TRBJ2-1, with TRBD2 matching over 9 bases. Trimming at V came to 2 bases and at J to 4 bases, leaving 3 bases not matched to a gene. This CDR3 comprises 15 residues. Germline V gives CDR1 SEHNR, CDR2 FQNEAQ (reference sequence). CDR3: CASSLSSGGYNEQFF. In nucleotides, the CDR3 is TGTGCCAGCAGCTTATCCAGCGGGGGGTACAATGAGCAGTTCTTC.

The chain is built from TRBV7-3 and TRBJ1-6; D unresolved. The CDR3 consists of 14 residues. V lost 3 bases and J 9 bases, leaving 12 bases between the germline ends. Germline V gives CDR1 SGHTA, CDR2 FQGTGA. CDR3 loop: CASSLDSLGSPLHF. CDR3 DNA: TGTGCCAGCAGCTTGGACTCCCTGGGTTCACCCCTCCACTTT.

The V call is TRBV2, the J call TRBJ1-6; the match to TRBD1 covers 12 bases. CDR3 length: 18 residues. The V and J ends lost 8 bases and 10 bases, in that order; junction bases with no gene match: 18. Per the germline V gene, CDR1 is SNHLY and CDR2 is FYNNEI. CDR3 loop: CASSRPGQGARRGSPLHF. In DNA, the CDR3 is TGTGCCAGCTCAAGGCCGGGACAGGGGGCGCGCAGGGGATCACCCCTCCACTTT.

J is TRBJ2-5 and V is TRBV7-2; TRBD2 agrees at 12 bases. The CDR3 has 16 residues. In germline, CDR1 is SGHTA, CDR2 FQGNSA. Trimming took 1 base from V and 9 from J; bases not matched to a gene: 9. CDR3 amino acids: CASSLDTSGGYLAQYF. CDR3 in DNA: TGTGCCAGCAGCTTAGACACTAGCGGGGGGTACTTGGCCCAGTACTTC. Together with reference TRBV7-2 and TRBJ2-5, the CDR3 gives the full variable domain: GAGVSQSPSNKVTEKGKDVELRCDPISGHTALYWYRQSLGQGLEFLIYFQGNSAPDKSGLPSDRFSAERTGGSVSTLTIQRTQQEDSAVYLCASSLDTSGGYLAQYFGPGTRLLVL.

V is TRBV30 and J is TRBJ2-2; TRBD2 matches at 12 bases. J gave up 4 bases and V 2 bases, and 11 bases lay outside the gene matches. This CDR3 comprises 18 residues. Looked up from germline, CDR1 is GTSNPN and CDR2 is SVGIG (reference sequence). In DNA form, the CDR3 reads TGTGCCTGGAGTTCTCCAGGACTAGCGGGAAGGGGCACCGGGGAGCTGTTTTTT. Translating gives CAWSSPGLAGRGTGELFF.

This clone was counted once. This chain joins TRBV19 and TRBJ2-2, with D uncertain. V dropped 6 bases and J dropped 5 bases, with 4 bases sitting between them. This CDR3 has 11 amino acids. From germline, CDR1 is LNHDA and CDR2 SQIVND (reference sequence). In DNA form, the CDR3 reads TGTGCCAGTAGATATACCGGGGAGCTGTTTTTT. Residues: CASRYTGELFF.

This sequence joins TRBV2 and TRBJ1-2; 9 bases align to TRBD1. The trim removed 5 bases at V and 7 bases at J, leaving 14 bases unmatched. CDR1 SNHLY and CDR2 FYNNEI come from the germline V gene. The CDR3 consists of 16 residues. CDR3: CASSTSRDRVSLGYTF. In nucleotides, the CDR3 is TGTGCCAGCAGTACGTCCCGGGACAGGGTCTCTCTTGGCTACACCTTC.

The V gene is TRBV6-5, the J gene TRBJ2-5; the D is unclear. Trimming took off 0 bases at V and 7 bases at J, with 12 bases between the two ends. The V gene's germline CDR1 is MNHEY and CDR2 SVGAGI. The CDR3 spans 14 residues. In nucleotides, the CDR3 is TGTGCCAGCAGTTACTCTAAAGATTATAGGACCCAGTACTTC. Translated: CASSYSKDYRTQYF.

The rearrangement joins TRBV7-5 to TRBJ1-2; the D call TRBD1 from the table was never checked on the DNA. TRBV7-5 is reported as a pseudogene. CDR3 length: 18 residues. The CDR3 spells CVRSPRYQPGQTNYGYTF. CDR3 coding DNA: TGTGTCAGAAGCCCCCGGTACCAACCGGGACAGACGAACTATGGCTACACCTTC.

The rearrangement links TRBV12-2 to TRBJ1-5; the D call in the table, TRBD1, was not verified against the DNA. TRBV12-2 is a listed pseudogene. The CDR3 length is 15 residues. The CDR3 spells CASRLGGQGNQPQHF. CDR3 DNA sequence: TGTGCAAGTCGCTTAGGGGGACAGGGGAATCAGCCCCAGCATTTT.

V is TRBV7-9 and J is TRBJ2-3, with 7 bases that match TRBD2. CDR1 is SEHNR and CDR2 is FQNEAQ in the germline V gene (reference sequence). V was pared by 0 bases and J by 2 bases, with 5 bases of the junction left unmatched. CDR3 length: 16 amino acids. CDR3 in DNA: TGTGCCAGCAGCTTAGCCAGCGGGGCTTACACAGATACGCAGTATTTT. Protein: CASSLASGAYTDTQYF.

The genes are TRBV29-1 and TRBJ2-3; 7 bases are shared with TRBD1. The CDR3 is 14 amino acids. The V segment lost 6 bases and the J segment 5 bases; nucleotides outside the gene matches: 11. CDR1 and CDR2 (germline): SQVTM, ANQGSEA. Written as DNA, the CDR3 is TGCAGCGTGACGACAGGGCTCTCGGGAGATACGCAGTATTTT. Translated, it gives CSVTTGLSGDTQYF.

The chain links TRBV28 to TRBJ2-7, with 8 positions matching TRBD2. Germline V lookup: CDR1 MDHEN, CDR2 SYDVKM. The CDR3 is 12 amino acids. The V segment lost 7 bases and the J segment 4 bases; nucleotides outside the gene matches: 3. The CDR3 DNA is TGTGCCAGCATTGGGACTAGTTACGAGCAGTACTTC. It is translated as CASIGTSYEQYF.

The chain couples TRBV6-1 to TRBJ1-1, with 8 bases aligning to TRBD1. Germline loops: CDR1 MNHNS, CDR2 SASEGT. CDR3 length: 17 amino acids. V gave up 4 bases and J gave up 1 base; unmatched junction bases: 11. The CDR3 region has the DNA TGTGCCAGCAGTGCCCTGGTTGCAGGGGGCCGGAACACTGAAGCTTTCTTT. It codes for CASSALVAGGRNTEAFF.

The J gene is TRBJ2-3, the V gene TRBV5-1; tentatively, D is TRBD2 (6 bases). The CDR3 is 13 residues long. The V and J ends lost 4 bases and 1 base respectively, with 7 bases between them. Germline values: CDR1 SGHRS, CDR2 YFSETQ. The CDR3 region has the DNA TGCGCCAGCAGCCCTAGCGGCACAGATACGCAGTATTTT. Its protein product is CASSPSGTDTQYF.

The V gene is TRBV6-5, the J gene TRBJ2-7; 11 bases agree with TRBD2. V lost 6 bases, J lost 3 bases, and 4 bases stayed unmatched. The CDR3 runs 14 residues. From germline, CDR1 is MNHEY and CDR2 SVGAGI. The CDR3 protein is CASRPTSGGYEQYF. The CDR3 nucleotides read TGTGCCAGCAGACCAACTAGCGGGGGCTACGAGCAGTACTTC.

This chain connects TRBV4-1 to TRBJ1-4; unclear D gene. Germline CDR1 reads MGHRA; CDR2 reads YSYEKL. The V and J ends lost 2 bases and 8 bases respectively, with 21 bases between them. This CDR3 is built from 17 residues. Written as DNA, the CDR3 is TGCGCCAGCAGCCAACCGACTCCCTCTGGGCAGCGGGAAAAACTGTTTTTT. Its translation is CASSQPTPSGQREKLFF.

CDR3: CASSQGRGNTEAFF. The CDR3 bases are TGCGCCAGCAGCCAAGGGAGGGGGAACACTGAAGCTTTCTTT. The rearrangement joins TRBV4-1 to TRBJ1-1; possible D gene TRBD1, 5 bases. The CDR3 has 14 amino acids. Trimming took off 1 base at V and 1 base at J, with 7 bases between the two ends. The germline V gene has CDR1 MGHRA and CDR2 YSYEKL.